A single sample gave rise to the 26 T cell receptor beta chains below, sequenced in a study of cytomegalovirus exposure and HLA in healthy donors. Use of 60 Vbeta and 13 Jbeta primers characterized the PCR. TCRdb's table, derived via immunoSEQ multiplex PCR, lists solely in-frame clones and lacks some. The sample lists roughly 99,000 clones; roughly 80% were seen once. Sequencing was done on a sample of PBMCs. These receptors all stem from a man aged 55-75 years in good health and CMV-seropositive.

CDR3 loop: CASSLQMADTQYF. The CDR3 bases are TGTGCCAGCAGTTTGCAGATGGCAGATACGCAGTATTTT. The chain couples TRBV27 to TRBJ2-3, with D unclear. The CDR3 totals 13 residues. V shed 3 bases and J shed 4 bases, with 8 bases lying between them. The germline gives CDR1 MNHEY, CDR2 SMNVEV (reference sequence).

The chain links TRBV21-1 to TRBJ2-7; the D call TRBD1 from the table was never checked on the DNA. TRBV21-1 is assigned pseudogene status. The CDR3 consists of 17 residues. This CDR3 is CASSSYGTAKISYEQYF. The CDR3 coding sequence is TGTGCCAGCAGCTCATATGGGACAGCTAAAATCTCCTACGAGCAGTACTTC.

The V gene is TRBV29-1, the J gene TRBJ1-1; tentative D call: TRBD1 (5 bases). CDR1 and CDR2 from the germline V gene are SQVTM and ANQGSEA. The CDR3 has 13 amino acids. Trimming stripped 4 bases from V and 1 base from J, with 10 bases between. CDR3 residues: CSVVVRGNTEAFF. CDR3 DNA: TGCAGCGTTGTGGTAAGGGGGAACACTGAAGCTTTCTTT.

The V and J genes are TRBV6-5 and TRBJ2-5, with a weak D call TRBD1 (6 bases). Germline CDR1 and CDR2: MNHEY and SVGAGI. The V end was cut by 2 bases, the J end by 5 bases, with 18 bases between. The CDR3 has 16 residues. Written as DNA, the CDR3 is TGTGCCAGCAGTTACGGGGTAGACAGGACCAGGGAGACCCAGTACTTC. It yields the protein CASSYGVDRTRETQYF.

The chain has TRBV6-5 and TRBJ1-2; 10 nucleotides agree with TRBD1. This CDR3 comprises 16 residues. V shed 0 bases and J 7 bases; nucleotides not matched to a gene: 8. In germline, CDR1 is MNHEY, CDR2 SVGAGI. CDR3 in amino acids: CASSYSQATGGSGYTF. The CDR3 DNA follows: TGTGCCAGCAGTTACTCCCAGGCGACAGGGGGCTCTGGCTACACCTTC.

The chain joins TRBV5-6 to TRBJ1-2, with 7 bases matching TRBD1. V shed 4 bases and J 2 bases; nucleotides not matched to a gene: 8. CDR1 is SGHDT and CDR2 is YYEEEE in the germline V gene. There are 15 residues in the CDR3. CDR3 sequence (DNA): TGTGCCAGCAGCCCGGGACAGACTATCAACTATGGCTACACCTTC. It encodes CASSPGQTINYGYTF. Based on the CDR3 plus reference TRBV5-6 and TRBJ1-2, the full variable domain is DAGVTQSPTHLIKTRGQQVTLRCSPKSGHDTVSWYQQALGQGPQFIFQYYEEEERQRGNFPDRFSGHQFPNYSSELNVNALLLGDSALYLCASSPGQTINYGYTFGSGTRLTVV.

CDR3 loop: CASTSWGGVTGANVLTF. The CDR3 DNA reads TGTGCCAGCACCTCATGGGGGGGCGTAACTGGGGCCAACGTCCTGACTTTC. This sequence joins TRBV28 and TRBJ2-6; D possibly corresponds to TRBD2 (7 bases). The CDR3 is 17 residues long. V was cut by 7 bases and J by 2 bases, with 18 bases left in between. Germline CDR1 and CDR2: MDHEN and SYDVKM.

This clone was counted only a few times. The chain employs TRBV7-9 and TRBJ1-2; possible D gene TRBD1, 5 bases. Germline V lookup: CDR1 SEHNR, CDR2 FQNEAQ (reference sequence). V lost 5 bases and J 3 bases, leaving 19 bases between the germline ends. This CDR3 contains 16 residues. The CDR3 spells CASSPPGAGFYYGYTF. The DNA for the CDR3 is TGTGCCAGCAGCCCCCCGGGTGCAGGGTTTTACTATGGCTACACCTTC.

This chain joins TRBV29-1 and TRBJ2-2; 11 bases are shared with TRBD1. CDR1 and CDR2 (germline): SQVTM, ANQGSEA. V lost 1 base to trimming and J lost 3 bases; unmatched junction nucleotides: 7. The CDR3 is made up of 17 amino acids. The CDR3 loop is CSVEGGQGASYTGELFF. The CDR3 DNA is TGCAGCGTTGAAGGTGGACAGGGGGCATCTTACACCGGGGAGCTGTTTTTT.

The rearrangement joins TRBV6-1 to TRBJ2-5; 11 bases match TRBD2. The CDR3 is 16 residues long. V shed 4 bases and J 3 bases; nucleotides not matched to a gene: 7. Per the germline V gene, CDR1 is MNHNS and CDR2 is SASEGT. The CDR3 here is CASSGPGLAVKETQYF. The CDR3 DNA sequence: TGTGCCAGCAGTGGTCCGGGACTAGCGGTAAAAGAGACCCAGTACTTC.

V usage is TRBV7-9 and J usage is TRBJ2-4; 16 nucleotides align to TRBD2. Trimming at V came to 5 bases and at J to 7 bases, leaving 11 bases not matched to a gene. The germline gives CDR1 SEHNR, CDR2 FQNEAQ (reference sequence). The CDR3 is 18 residues long. The CDR3 loop reads CASSAGTSGGEVWNIQYF. Here the CDR3 DNA reads TGTGCCAGCAGCGCCGGGACTAGCGGGGGGGAAGTTTGGAACATTCAGTACTTC.

The V and J genes are TRBV7-9 and TRBJ1-6; possibly TRBD1 for D (6 bases). Per germline, CDR1 SEHNR and CDR2 FQNEAQ (reference sequence). Deletions cut 5 bases from V and 9 bases from J, with 17 bases between. The CDR3 length is 15 residues. The chain's CDR3 is CASSGGLGGLSPLHF. The CDR3 DNA follows: TGTGCCAGCAGCGGGGGGTTGGGGGGGCTTTCACCCCTCCACTTT.

This clone was seen a handful of times. The V gene is TRBV7-2, the J gene TRBJ2-7; a possible D gene is TRBD1 (6 bases). The CDR3 extends over 15 amino acids. Germline V gene lookup returns CDR1 SGHTA and CDR2 FQGNSA. V dropped 4 bases and J dropped 3 bases, with 16 bases sitting between them. The CDR3 protein is CASSSLPGQSYEQYF. The CDR3 DNA reads as TGTGCCAGCAGCTCCCTCCCCGGACAGAGCTACGAGCAGTACTTC. Variable domain in full (rest from reference TRBV7-2 and TRBJ2-7): GAGVSQSPSNKVTEKGKDVELRCDPISGHTALYWYRQSLGQGLEFLIYFQGNSAPDKSGLPSDRFSAERTGGSVSTLTIQRTQQEDSAVYLCASSSLPGQSYEQYFGPGTRLTVT.

A word on this clone: Other DNA sequences from this sample encode an identical CDR3 as well. J is TRBJ2-3 and V is TRBV7-3; TRBD2 matches at 9 bases. The CDR3 covers 14 residues. Germline CDR1 and CDR2: SGHTA and FQGTGA. Germline trimming cut 3 bases from V and 6 bases from J; bases unmatched to any gene: 4. As DNA, the CDR3 is TGTGCCAGCAGCTTGAGCGGGGGGACGGATACGCAGTATTTT. This encodes CASSLSGGTDTQYF.

The J gene is TRBJ1-2, the V gene TRBV28; D might be TRBD1 (6 bases). The CDR3 contains 15 residues. Germline V gene data show CDR1 as MDHEN and CDR2 as SYDVKM. V gave up 6 bases and J gave up 2 bases, with 16 bases separating them. Here the CDR3 DNA reads TGTGCCAGCAGACTAAGGGGGGGAACGAACTATGGCTACACCTTC. Translating it yields CASRLRGGTNYGYTF.

This chain connects TRBV2 to TRBJ2-2; D is ambiguous. The length of the CDR3 is 13 residues. Trimming removed 2 bases from V and 4 bases from J, with 5 bases in between. Germline CDR1 reads SNHLY; CDR2 reads FYNNEI. For the CDR3, the DNA is TGTGCCAGCAGTGAATCAGGCACCGGGGAGCTGTTTTTT. Amino acid sequence: CASSESGTGELFF.

The chain is built from TRBV15 and TRBJ2-5, with D perhaps TRBD2 (5 bases). In germline, CDR1 is LNHNV, CDR2 YYDKDF (reference sequence). Trimming removed 1 base from V and 1 base from J, with 10 bases in between. The CDR3 runs to 15 residues. CDR3 region: CATSRGTRGQETQYF. The CDR3 DNA follows: TGTGCCACCAGCAGAGGGACCCGGGGCCAAGAGACCCAGTACTTC.

The chain couples TRBV30 to TRBJ2-7, with TRBD1 matching over 8 bases. The V gene's germline CDR1 is GTSNPN and CDR2 SVGIG (reference sequence). V dropped 0 bases and J dropped 6; count of bases not matched to a gene: 4. CDR3 length equals 13 residues. The CDR3 region is CAWSVDRDREQYF. In nucleotides, the CDR3 is TGTGCCTGGAGTGTGGACAGGGACCGCGAGCAGTACTTC.

The chain links TRBV7-3 to TRBJ2-1, with a tentative D call TRBD1 (6 bases). Germline CDR1 and CDR2: SGHTA and FQGTGA. The ends were cut back, 5 bases at V and 9 bases at J, with 20 bases in the middle. The CDR3 extends over 15 amino acids. The CDR3 reads CASSAIDRSFGEQFF. The CDR3 DNA follows: TGTGCCAGCAGCGCGATCGACAGGAGTTTCGGTGAGCAGTTCTTC.

The rearrangement uses TRBV6-5 and TRBJ1-2; no firm D call. The CDR3 is made up of 13 amino acids. The ends were cut back, 6 bases at V and 1 base at J, with 9 bases in the middle. Germline CDR1 and CDR2: MNHEY and SVGAGI. The CDR3 spells CASRRALNYGYTF. Written as DNA, the CDR3 is TGTGCCAGCAGGAGGGCCCTTAACTATGGCTACACCTTC.

V usage is TRBV4-1 and J usage is TRBJ1-4; D remains unclear. The CDR3 is made up of 15 amino acids. Between the trimmed V and J ends, which lost 0 bases and 7 bases, there was a span of 12 bases. CDR1 is MGHRA and CDR2 is YSYEKL in the germline V gene. The CDR3 DNA follows: TGCGCCAGCAGCCAAGATTTCCGGGGAAGTGAAAAACTGTTTTTT. It specifies CASSQDFRGSEKLFF.

The chain carries TRBV10-2 and TRBJ2-7; D might be TRBD2 (6 bases). The CDR3 length is 14 residues. V was clipped by 3 bases and J by 3 bases, with 12 bases between them. Germline V lookup: CDR1 WSHSY, CDR2 SAAADI. The CDR3 is CASSEWGDIYEQYF. DNA of the CDR3: TGCGCCAGCAGTGAATGGGGGGATATCTACGAGCAGTACTTC.

V and J are TRBV10-3 and TRBJ2-3, with 13 bases identical to TRBD2. V gave up 10 bases and J gave up 2 bases; unmatched junction bases: 6. This CDR3 has 15 amino acids. Per the germline V gene, CDR1 is ENHRY and CDR2 is SYGVKD. CDR3 in DNA: TGTGCCACCCGACTAGCGGGGGGTCCCACAGATACGCAGTATTTT. Translated, it gives CATRLAGGPTDTQYF.

This chain links TRBV19 with TRBJ2-7; maybe TRBD1 (5 bases). Trimming left V 5 bases short and J 4 bases short, with 24 bases between. The CDR3 spans 17 residues. Germline V lookup: CDR1 LNHDA, CDR2 SQIVND (reference sequence). CDR3 residues: CASSPFHDSYDVYEQYF. CDR3 nucleotides: TGTGCCAGTAGTCCGTTTCATGACAGCTACGATGTATACGAGCAGTACTTC.

This chain links TRBV7-3 with TRBJ1-1; maybe TRBD1 (6 bases). The CDR3 extends over 15 amino acids. Trimming pared 0 bases from V and 1 base from J, leaving 9 bases between. Germline V gene data show CDR1 as SGHTA and CDR2 as FQGTGA. This chain's CDR3 is CASSLTPTGNTEAFF. The CDR3 nucleotides are TGTGCCAGCAGCTTAACACCGACAGGGAACACTGAAGCTTTCTTT.

V gene TRBV30 combines with J gene TRBJ2-3; 7 bases agree with TRBD2. The CDR3 has 13 amino acids. Unmatched junction bases numbered 3, after V lost 1 base and J lost 5 bases. Germline assignment: CDR1 GTSNPN and CDR2 SVGIG (reference sequence). The CDR3 sequence: CAWSGTSRDTQYF. As DNA, the CDR3 is TGTGCCTGGAGTGGGACTAGTAGAGATACGCAGTATTTT.